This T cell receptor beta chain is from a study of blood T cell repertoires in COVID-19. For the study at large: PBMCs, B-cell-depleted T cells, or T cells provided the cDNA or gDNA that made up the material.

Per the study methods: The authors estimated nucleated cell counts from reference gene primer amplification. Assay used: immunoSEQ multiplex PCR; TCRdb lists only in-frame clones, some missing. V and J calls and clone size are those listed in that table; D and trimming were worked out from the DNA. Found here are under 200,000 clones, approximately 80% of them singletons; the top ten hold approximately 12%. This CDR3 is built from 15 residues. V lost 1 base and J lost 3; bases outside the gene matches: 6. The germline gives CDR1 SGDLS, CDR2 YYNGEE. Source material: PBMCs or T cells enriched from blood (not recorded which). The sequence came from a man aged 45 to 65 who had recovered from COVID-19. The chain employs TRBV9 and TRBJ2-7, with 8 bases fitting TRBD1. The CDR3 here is CASSVTQGAIYEQYF. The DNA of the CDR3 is TGTGCCAGCAGCGTAACCCAGGGGGCTATCTACGAGCAGTACTTC. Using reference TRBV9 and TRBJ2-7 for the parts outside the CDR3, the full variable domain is DSGVTQTPKHLITATGQRVTLRCSPRSGDLSVYWYQQSLDQGLQFLIQYYNGEERAKGNILERFSAQQFPDLHSELNLSSLELGDSALYFCASSVTQGAIYEQYFGPGTRLTVT.